The 18 T cell receptor beta chains listed next were all sequenced from one sample in a study of early T cells in non-severe SARS-CoV-2 infection. TCRdb recomputed calls from the 5' RACE reads with MiXCR, one row per CDR3 protein. The repertoire consists of tens of thousands of distinct CDR3 sequences, with 8.7% occurring once and the leading ten covering 3.9%. The sample in question was whole blood, obtained at baseline. All receptors come from an adult who was a healthcare worker with PCR-confirmed SARS-CoV-2 infection or an uninfected control (not recorded which).

The chain recombines TRBV7-9 with TRBJ2-2; D assignment may be TRBD1 or TRBD2 (5 bases each). V shed 6 bases and J shed 1 base, with 12 bases lying between them. CDR1 and CDR2 from the germline V gene are SEHNR and FQNEAQ (reference sequence). The CDR3 runs to 15 residues. CDR3 loop: CASRTGTKNTGELFF. CDR3 nucleotide sequence: TGTGCCAGCAGGACCGGGACGAAGAACACCGGGGAGCTGTTTTTT.

The chain combines TRBV3-1 with TRBJ2-7; weak D call: TRBD2 (5 bases). The CDR3 is 14 residues long. V shed 4 bases and J shed 0 bases, with 10 bases lying between them. CDR1 is LGHDT and CDR2 is YNNKEL in the germline V gene (reference sequence). CDR3 sequence: CASSPLGSSYEQYF. The CDR3 DNA reads as TGTGCCAGCAGCCCTCTGGGGAGCTCCTACGAGCAGTACTTC.

J is TRBJ1-1 and V is TRBV7-8; 7 bases agree with TRBD1. This CDR3 has 20 amino acids. V lost 5 bases, J lost 4 bases, and 25 bases stayed unmatched. Per the germline V gene, CDR1 is SGHVS and CDR2 is FQNEAQ. CDR3 sequence: CASSQITGPDRVLRGTEAFF. The DNA for the CDR3 is TGTGCCAGCAGCCAAATAACCGGGCCCGACAGGGTTTTAAGGGGCACTGAAGCTTTCTTT.

This clonotype has just a few counts. The V and J genes are TRBV11-2 and TRBJ2-5; D is ambiguous. The CDR3 consists of 12 residues. V lost 0 bases and J lost 5, with 4 bases in between. In germline, CDR1 is SGHAT, CDR2 FQNNGV. CDR3 DNA: TGTGCCAGCAGCTTAGATGTGGAGACCCAGTACTTC. Protein sequence: CASSLDVETQYF.

This chain joins TRBV7-8 and TRBJ2-3; D unclear. The CDR3 spans 15 residues. Between the trimmed V and J ends, which lost 1 base and 2 bases, there was a span of 10 bases. The germline gives CDR1 SGHVS, CDR2 FQNEAQ. CDR3 in amino acids: CASSLGLAHTDTQYF. The CDR3 DNA follows: TGTGCCAGCAGCTTAGGACTGGCCCACACAGATACGCAGTATTTT. The variable domain in full, with the rest retrieved from reference TRBV7-8 and TRBJ2-3, is GAGVSQSPRYKVAKRGQDVALRCDPISGHVSLFWYQQALGQGPEFLTYFQNEAQLDKSGLPSDRFFAERPEGSVSTLKIQRTQQEDSAVYLCASSLGLAHTDTQYFGPGTRLTVL.

The table lists this clonotype with a few counts. This chain joins TRBV7-6 and TRBJ2-7, with TRBD1 as a possible D gene (6 bases). Trimming left V 3 bases short and J 2 bases short, with 14 bases between. The CDR3 consists of 15 residues. Germline CDR1 is SGHVS and CDR2 is FNYEAQ. The CDR3 DNA sequence: TGTGCCAGCAGCTTTACTGACAGGCGAACCTACGAGCAGTACTTC. It is translated as CASSFTDRRTYEQYF.

The V and J genes are TRBV5-1 and TRBJ2-7; TRBD2 aligns across 10 bases. With V trimmed by 6 bases and J by 3 bases, 6 bases remained unmatched. The CDR3 sequence is 14 residues long. Per the germline V gene, CDR1 is SGHRS and CDR2 is YFSETQ. This CDR3 is CASTWTSGYYEQYF. The CDR3 DNA sequence: TGCGCCAGCACCTGGACTAGCGGTTACTACGAGCAGTACTTC. The full variable domain, completed using reference TRBV5-1 and TRBJ2-7, is KAGVTQTPRYLIKTRGQQVTLSCSPISGHRSVSWYQQTPGQGLQFLFEYFSETQRNKGNFPGRFSGRQFSNSRSEMNVSTLELGDSALYLCASTWTSGYYEQYFGPGTRLTVT.

This chain joins TRBV2 and TRBJ2-5; unclear D gene. This CDR3 is built from 12 residues. V dropped 7 bases and J dropped 5 bases, with 11 bases sitting between them. CDR1 is SNHLY, CDR2 FYNNEI, per germline. The CDR3 nucleotides are TGTGCCAGCACGGACGGGTGGGAGACCCAGTACTTC. Translating gives CASTDGWETQYF.

This clonotype was detected ten times or more. CDR3 sequence (DNA): TGTGCCAGCAGCGCCCGGGACAGTGCGTACAATGAGCAGTTCTTC. Translation: CASSARDSAYNEQFF. This chain connects TRBV14 to TRBJ2-1; 7 bases fit TRBD1. J was trimmed by 4 bases and V by 5 bases; bases with no gene match: 8. Germline-derived CDR1 and CDR2 are SGHDN and FVKESK. CDR3 size: 15 residues.

This clonotype was seen more than once but under ten times. This chain connects TRBV5-1 to TRBJ2-1; D is perhaps TRBD2 (6 bases). V lost 0 bases, J lost 0 bases, and 10 bases lay in between. Looked up from germline, CDR1 is SGHRS and CDR2 is YFSETQ. The CDR3 extends over 16 amino acids. This chain's CDR3 is CASSLASGSSYNEQFF. The CDR3 DNA reads TGCGCCAGCAGCTTGGCCTCCGGGAGCTCCTACAATGAGCAGTTCTTC.

At least ten counts were recorded for this clonotype. J is TRBJ2-7 and V is TRBV7-2; D is unclear. This CDR3 is 14 amino acids long. The germline V and J ends were trimmed by 4 bases and 3 bases, with 13 bases remaining between them. Germline V gene sequence: CDR1 SGHTA, CDR2 FQGNSA. The CDR3 sequence: CASSSYLTFYEQYF. As DNA, the CDR3 is TGTGCCAGCAGCTCCTACCTAACTTTCTACGAGCAGTACTTC.

This clonotype was recorded many times. The chain uses TRBV10-3 and TRBJ2-7; a weak D match, TRBD1 (5 bases). V lost 6 bases, J lost 2 bases, and 8 bases lay in between. The CDR3 is made up of 12 amino acids. CDR1 is ENHRY and CDR2 is SYGVKD in the germline V gene. As DNA, the CDR3 is TGTGCCATCAGCTCGACAGCCTACGAGCAGTACTTC. It codes for CAISSTAYEQYF.

The rearrangement uses TRBV9 and TRBJ2-1, with TRBD2 identical over 7 bases. Germline CDR1 is SGDLS and CDR2 is YYNGEE. V dropped 4 bases and J dropped 10; count of bases not matched to a gene: 14. The CDR3 has 15 amino acids. The CDR3 protein is CASSFSSGAAVEQFF. CDR3 in DNA: TGTGCCAGCAGCTTCTCGAGCGGGGCGGCGGTAGAGCAGTTCTTC.

The V gene is TRBV12-3 or TRBV12-4, the J gene TRBJ1-4; 7 bases are shared with TRBD1. The CDR3 runs to 14 residues. Trimming cost V 3 bases and J 7 bases; bases outside gene matches: 5. For the CDR3, the DNA is TGTGCCAGCAGTTTGACAGGGTTGGGTGAAAAACTGTTTTTT. Translation: CASSLTGLGEKLFF.

This clonotype was seen repeatedly, ten times or more. This chain connects TRBV2 to TRBJ1-4; D is undetermined. Germline lookup yields CDR1 SNHLY and CDR2 FYNNEI. Trimming pared 6 bases from V and 2 bases from J, leaving 19 bases between. The CDR3 has 17 residues. The CDR3 DNA is TGTGCCAGCAGCACTGACACAGCCCTGGGGACTAATGAAAAACTGTTTTTT. It translates to CASSTDTALGTNEKLFF.

The chain recombines TRBV10-3 with TRBJ1-5, with D possibly being TRBD1 (5 bases). The CDR3 is made up of 13 amino acids. CDR1 and CDR2 (germline): ENHRY, SYGVKD. V was trimmed by 4 bases and J by 4 bases, leaving 8 bases between them. CDR3 DNA sequence: TGTGCCATCAGTGTTGGGGGGAATCAGCCCCAGCATTTT. Amino acid sequence: CAISVGGNQPQHF.

The table lists this clonotype with a few counts. The chain's CDR3 is CASSLAGTRNTEAFF. For the CDR3, the DNA is TGTGCCAGCAGTTTGGCGGGTACTCGGAACACTGAAGCTTTCTTT. The chain employs TRBV12-3 or TRBV12-4 and TRBJ1-1; D is uncertain. V was trimmed by 3 bases and J by 1 base, leaving 12 bases between them. The length of the CDR3 is 15 residues.

The chain has TRBV6-1 and TRBJ2-7; D is perhaps TRBD1 or TRBD2 (6 bases each). V was pared by 3 bases and J by 6 bases, with 15 bases between. The CDR3 extends over 14 amino acids. Germline CDR1 and CDR2: MNHNS and SASEGT. The CDR3 DNA reads TGTGCCAGCAGTGATCGGGGGCTTTCTCGCGAGCAGTACTTC. Translation gives CASSDRGLSREQYF.